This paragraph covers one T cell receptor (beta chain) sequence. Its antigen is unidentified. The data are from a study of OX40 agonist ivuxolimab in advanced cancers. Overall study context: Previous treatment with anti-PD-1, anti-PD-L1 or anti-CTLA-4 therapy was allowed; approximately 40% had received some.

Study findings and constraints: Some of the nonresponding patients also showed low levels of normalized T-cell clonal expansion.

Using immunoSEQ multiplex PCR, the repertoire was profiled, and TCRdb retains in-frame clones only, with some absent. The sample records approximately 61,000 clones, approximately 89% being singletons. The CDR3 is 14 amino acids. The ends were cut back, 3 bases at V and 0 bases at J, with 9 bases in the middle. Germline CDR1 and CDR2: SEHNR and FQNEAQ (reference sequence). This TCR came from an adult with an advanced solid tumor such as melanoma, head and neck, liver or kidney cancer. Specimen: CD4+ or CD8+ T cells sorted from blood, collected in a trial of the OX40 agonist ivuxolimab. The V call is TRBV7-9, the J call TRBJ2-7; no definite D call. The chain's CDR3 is CASSLGENSYEQYF. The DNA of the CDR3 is TGTGCCAGCAGCTTGGGCGAAAACTCCTACGAGCAGTACTTC.